This TCR beta chain was sequenced in a study of T cells after somatic rescue of genetic block. Repertoires were generated with immunoSEQ multiplex PCR, while TCRdb's copy carries only in-frame clones and drops some. The table has 110,000 or so clones, over 80% seen once. Germline V lookup: CDR1 LGHNA, CDR2 YSLEER. This CDR3 is 19 amino acids long. V dropped 5 bases and J dropped 0; count of bases not matched to a gene: 18. J is TRBJ1-1 and V is TRBV4-3; 7 positions agree with TRBD1. The source is a woman between 18 and 29 years old. The sample comprised peripheral blood mononuclear cells (PBMCs). CDR3 coding DNA: TGCGCCAGCAGCTCCCAATCAGACTGGACAGGCTCCTTGAACACTGAAGCTTTCTTT. This sequence encodes CASSSQSDWTGSLNTEAFF.